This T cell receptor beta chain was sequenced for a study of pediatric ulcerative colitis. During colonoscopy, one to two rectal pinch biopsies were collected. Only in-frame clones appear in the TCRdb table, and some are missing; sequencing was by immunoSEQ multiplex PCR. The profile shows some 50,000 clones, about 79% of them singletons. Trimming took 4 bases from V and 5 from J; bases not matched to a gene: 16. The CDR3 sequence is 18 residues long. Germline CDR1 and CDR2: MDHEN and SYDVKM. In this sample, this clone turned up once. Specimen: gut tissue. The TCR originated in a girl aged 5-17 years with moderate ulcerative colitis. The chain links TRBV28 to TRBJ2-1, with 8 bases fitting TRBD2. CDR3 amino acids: CASSSPLGRAYKNNEQFF. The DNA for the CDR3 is TGTGCCAGCAGTTCCCCTCTCGGGAGGGCCTATAAGAACAATGAGCAGTTCTTC.